These T cell receptor beta chains were read from a single sample in a study of glioma-infiltrating T cells after dendritic cell vaccination. The protocol was immunoSEQ multiplex PCR, while the TCRdb copy is restricted to in-frame clones and leaves out a portion. The table includes around 100,000 clones, about four fifths detected once. The sample in question was blood, obtained before dendritic cell vaccination. These receptors were obtained from a human donor with glioblastoma. Each CDR3 is given with its conserved first and last residue. D genes are given only for firm matches. Rows may omit the clone size; those that give it use once, few, many or a size class.

V: TRBV7-6; size: -; D: TRBD2; J: TRBJ2-2; DNA: TGTGCCAGCAGCTTCCCTAGCGGGGGGGCCGGGGAGCTGTTTTTT; CDR3: CASSFPSGGAGELFF
V: TRBV19; size: -; D: TRBD2; J: TRBJ2-1; DNA: TGTACCAGTAGTCCCTACCTAGCGGTCCATGAGCAGTTCTTC; CDR3: CTSSPYLAVHEQFF
V: TRBV5-1; size: -; D: TRBD2; J: TRBJ2-3; DNA: TGCGCCAGCAGCTTGCTGGCTAGCGGGGGGACAGATACGCAGTATTTT; CDR3: CASSLLASGGTDTQYF
V: TRBV4-2; size: -; D: -; J: TRBJ1-5; DNA: TGTGCCAGCAGCCAAGCGGGATATAGCAATCAGCCCCAGCATTTT; CDR3: CASSQAGYSNQPQHF
V: TRBV7-9; size: once; D: -; J: TRBJ1-2; DNA: TGTGCCAGCAGCTTAGATGGGGAGCCCTTATATGGCTACACCTTC; CDR3: CASSLDGEPLYGYTF
V: TRBV25-1; size: -; D: -; J: TRBJ1-1; DNA: TGTGCCAGCAGGGGCAGGGATCCTGAAGCTTTCTTT; CDR3: CASRGRDPEAFF
V: TRBV18; size: -; D: -; J: TRBJ2-5; DNA: TGTGCCAGCTCACGGGACACCTCGGGGGAGACCCAGTACTTC; CDR3: CASSRDTSGETQYF
V: TRBV6-4; size: -; D: -; J: TRBJ1-2; DNA: TGTGCCAGCAGTCTGGCCGAAAACTATGGCTACACCTTC; CDR3: CASSLAENYGYTF
V: TRBV5-4; size: -; D: TRBD2; J: TRBJ2-2; DNA: TGTGCCAGCAGCTTGCCGATGCTAGCGGGGCGAGGGGAGCTGTTTTTT; CDR3: CASSLPMLAGRGELFF
V: TRBV19; size: -; D: TRBD1; J: TRBJ2-7; DNA: TGTGCCAGTAGTACACAGGGGGAAGCATACGAGCAGTACTTC; CDR3: CASSTQGEAYEQYF
V: TRBV7-9; size: -; D: -; J: TRBJ1-1; DNA: TGTGCCAGCACCAAAAACACTGAAGCTTTCTTT; CDR3: CASTKNTEAFF
V: TRBV6-6; size: -; D: -; J: TRBJ1-5; DNA: TGTGCCAGCAGTTCTAATCAGCCCCAGCATTTT; CDR3: CASSSNQPQHF
V: TRBV25-1; size: -; D: TRBD1; J: TRBJ1-4; DNA: TGTGCCAGCAATGACAGGGTAGTTAATGAAAAACTGTTTTTT; CDR3: CASNDRVVNEKLFF
V: TRBV9; size: -; D: TRBD1; J: TRBJ2-1; DNA: TGTGCCAGCAGCTCCAGAAAGGGACAGGGGGAAGGTGAGCAGTTCTTC; CDR3: CASSSRKGQGEGEQFF
V: TRBV7-6; size: -; D: TRBD2; J: TRBJ2-7; DNA: TGTGCCAGCAGCTCGGAGCGGGGACCCTACGAGCAGTACTTC; CDR3: CASSSERGPYEQYF
V: TRBV13; size: -; D: -; J: TRBJ2-1; DNA: TGTGCCAGCAGCTCGGAGGACGGCTACAATGAGCAGTTCTTC; CDR3: CASSSEDGYNEQFF
V: TRBV5-1; size: -; D: TRBD2; J: TRBJ2-3; DNA: TGCGCCAGCAGCTTGGGGAATCTAGCGGGGGGGCGCGCGGATACGCAGTATTTT; CDR3: CASSLGNLAGGRADTQYF
V: TRBV13; size: -; D: TRBD1; J: TRBJ1-1; DNA: TGTGCCAGCATCGAGGGGGCAGGGATGAACACTGAAGCTTTCTTT; CDR3: CASIEGAGMNTEAFF
V: TRBV7-9; size: -; D: -; J: TRBJ1-4; DNA: TGTGCCAGCAGCCCCGACAGACCTATCACAAATGAAAAACTGTTTTTT; CDR3: CASSPDRPITNEKLFF
V: TRBV6-1; size: -; D: -; J: TRBJ2-7; DNA: TGTGCCAGCAGTAACCTGGTCCAGGGGGGTGAGCAGTACTTC; CDR3: CASSNLVQGGEQYF
V: TRBV15; size: -; D: -; J: TRBJ2-5; DNA: TGTGCCACCAGCAGAGTGGCAGAGACCCAGTACTTC; CDR3: CATSRVAETQYF
V: TRBV30; size: -; D: TRBD1; J: TRBJ1-1; DNA: TGTGCCTTGATCACAAGCCGGGACAGGGCGGCGGGCACTGAAGCTTTCTTT; CDR3: CALITSRDRAAGTEAFF
V: TRBV7-2; size: -; D: -; J: TRBJ1-2; DNA: TGTGCCAGCAGCTCGCCGACAGCCAGTCGTTATGGCTACACCTTC; CDR3: CASSSPTASRYGYTF
V: TRBV5-1; size: -; D: TRBD1; J: TRBJ2-2; DNA: TGCGCCAGCAGCTTCCAACAGGGGTCGGCCGGGGAGCTGTTTTTT; CDR3: CASSFQQGSAGELFF
V: TRBV7-2; size: -; D: TRBD1; J: TRBJ2-5; DNA: TGTGCCAGCAGCACCCCCAGGGGGCGGGGGACCCAGTACTTC; CDR3: CASSTPRGRGTQYF
V: TRBV30; size: once; D: -; J: TRBJ1-1; DNA: TGTGCCTGGAGTCCGGGGGACACTGAAGCTTTCTTT; CDR3: CAWSPGDTEAFF
V: TRBV2; size: few; D: TRBD1; J: TRBJ1-3; DNA: TGTGCCAGCAGGGAGACAGGGGAGAGGGGAAACACCATATATTTT; CDR3: CASRETGERGNTIYF
V: TRBV30; size: -; D: -; J: TRBJ1-4; DNA: TGTGCCTGGGAGACTGCGCGGGGTAATGAAAAACTGTTTTTT; CDR3: CAWETARGNEKLFF
V: TRBV10-1; size: once; D: TRBD2; J: TRBJ2-5; DNA: TGCGCCAGCAGTGATCAGCGGGGGGACCAAGAGACCCAGTACTTC; CDR3: CASSDQRGDQETQYF
V: TRBV2; size: few; D: TRBD2; J: TRBJ2-1; DNA: TGTGCCAGCGGGGGACTAGCGGATTACAATGAGCAGTTCTTC; CDR3: CASGGLADYNEQFF
V: TRBV6-1; size: -; D: -; J: TRBJ2-7; DNA: TGTGCCAGCGTGGGGGCGGCCTACGAGCAGTACTTC; CDR3: CASVGAAYEQYF
V: TRBV19; size: -; D: -; J: TRBJ1-5; DNA: TGTGCCAGTAATTCAGGGGATTGGAGCAATCAGCCCCAGCATTTT; CDR3: CASNSGDWSNQPQHF
V: TRBV5-6; size: -; D: -; J: TRBJ2-3; DNA: TGTGCCACCCACAGGACGGGCAGAGATACGCAGTATTTT; CDR3: CATHRTGRDTQYF